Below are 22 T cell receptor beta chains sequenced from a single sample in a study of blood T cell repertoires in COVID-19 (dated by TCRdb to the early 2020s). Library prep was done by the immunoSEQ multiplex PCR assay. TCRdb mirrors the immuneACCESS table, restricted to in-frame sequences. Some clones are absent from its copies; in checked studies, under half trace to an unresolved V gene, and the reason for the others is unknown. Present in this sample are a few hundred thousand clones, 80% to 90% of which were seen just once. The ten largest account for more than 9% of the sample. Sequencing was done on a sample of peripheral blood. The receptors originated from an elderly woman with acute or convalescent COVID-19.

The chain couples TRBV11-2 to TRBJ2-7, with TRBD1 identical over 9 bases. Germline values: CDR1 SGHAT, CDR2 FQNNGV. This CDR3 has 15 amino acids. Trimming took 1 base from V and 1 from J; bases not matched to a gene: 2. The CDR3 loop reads CASSLGTGVSYEQYF. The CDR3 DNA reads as TGTGCCAGCAGCTTAGGGACAGGGGTGTCCTACGAGCAGTACTTC.

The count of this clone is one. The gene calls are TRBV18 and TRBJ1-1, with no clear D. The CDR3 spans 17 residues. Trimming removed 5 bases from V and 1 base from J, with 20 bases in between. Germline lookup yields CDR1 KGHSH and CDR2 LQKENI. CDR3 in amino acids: CASSSVEANVGNTEAFF. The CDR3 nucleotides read TGTGCCAGCTCATCCGTGGAGGCCAATGTAGGGAACACTGAAGCTTTCTTT.

CDR3 sequence: CASSTQRTVLYGYTF. Here the CDR3 DNA reads TGTGCCAGTAGTACCCAACGGACAGTCCTCTATGGCTACACCTTC. The chain carries TRBV19 and TRBJ1-2, with D tentatively TRBD1 (6 bases). Trimming removed 4 bases at V and 4 bases at J, with 16 bases between. There are 15 residues in the CDR3. Germline CDR1 LNHDA, CDR2 SQIVND (reference sequence). Drawing the rest from reference TRBV19 and TRBJ1-2, the complete variable domain is DGGITQSPKYLFRKEGQNVTLSCEQNLNHDAMYWYRQDPGQGLRLIYYSQIVNDFQKGDIAEGYSVSREKKESFPLTVTSAQKNPTAFYLCASSTQRTVLYGYTFGSGTRLTVV.

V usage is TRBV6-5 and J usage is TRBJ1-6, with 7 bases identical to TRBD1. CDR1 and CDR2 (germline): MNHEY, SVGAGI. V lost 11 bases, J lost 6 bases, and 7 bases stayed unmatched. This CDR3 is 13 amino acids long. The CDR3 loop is CASRDRVNSPLHF. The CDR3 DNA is TGTGCCTCCAGAGACAGGGTTAATTCACCCCTCCACTTT.

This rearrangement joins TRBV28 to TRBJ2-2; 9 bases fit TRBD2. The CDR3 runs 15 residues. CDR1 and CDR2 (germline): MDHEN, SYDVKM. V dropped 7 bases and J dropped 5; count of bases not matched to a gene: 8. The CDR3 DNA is TGTGCCAGCAAGGCGGGAGGGCCGCGTACCGGGGAGCTGTTTTTT. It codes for CASKAGGPRTGELFF.

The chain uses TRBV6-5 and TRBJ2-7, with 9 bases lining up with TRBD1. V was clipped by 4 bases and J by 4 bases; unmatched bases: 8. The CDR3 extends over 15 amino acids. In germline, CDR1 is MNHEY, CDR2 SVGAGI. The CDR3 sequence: CASSSTGGLSYEQYF. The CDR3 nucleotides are TGTGCCAGCAGTTCCACAGGGGGCTTAAGTTACGAGCAGTACTTC.

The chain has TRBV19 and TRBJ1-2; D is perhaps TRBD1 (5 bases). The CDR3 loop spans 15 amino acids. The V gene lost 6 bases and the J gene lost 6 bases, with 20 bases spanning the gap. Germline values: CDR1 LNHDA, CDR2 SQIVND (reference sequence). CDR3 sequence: CASRRGTAENDGYTF. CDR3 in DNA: TGTGCCAGTAGACGGGGGACGGCTGAGAATGATGGCTACACCTTC.

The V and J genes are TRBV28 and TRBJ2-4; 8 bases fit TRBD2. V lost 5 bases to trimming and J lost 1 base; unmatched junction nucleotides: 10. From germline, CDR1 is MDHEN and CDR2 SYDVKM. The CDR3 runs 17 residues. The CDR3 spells CASSLISGSMAKNIQYF. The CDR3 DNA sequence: TGTGCCAGCAGTCTCATAAGCGGGAGTATGGCCAAAAACATTCAGTACTTC. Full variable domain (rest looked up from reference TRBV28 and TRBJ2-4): DVKVTQSSRYLVKRTGEKVFLECVQDMDHENMFWYRQDPGLGLRLIYFSYDVKMKEKGDIPEGYSVSREKKERFSLILESASTNQTSMYLCASSLISGSMAKNIQYFGAGTRLSVL.

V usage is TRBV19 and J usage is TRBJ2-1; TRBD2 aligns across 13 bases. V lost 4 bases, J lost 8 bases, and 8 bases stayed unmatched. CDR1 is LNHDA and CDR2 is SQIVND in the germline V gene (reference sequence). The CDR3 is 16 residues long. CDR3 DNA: TGTGCCAGTAGTAAACTAGCGGGAGGGGCTCTAGATGAGCAGTTCTTC. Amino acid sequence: CASSKLAGGALDEQFF.

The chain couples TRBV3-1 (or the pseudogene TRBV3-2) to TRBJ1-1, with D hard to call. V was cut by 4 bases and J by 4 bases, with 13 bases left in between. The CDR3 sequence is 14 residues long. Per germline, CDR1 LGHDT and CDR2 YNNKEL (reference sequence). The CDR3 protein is CASSLNGESTEAFF. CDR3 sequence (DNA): TGTGCCAGCAGCCTCAACGGGGAAAGCACTGAAGCTTTCTTT.

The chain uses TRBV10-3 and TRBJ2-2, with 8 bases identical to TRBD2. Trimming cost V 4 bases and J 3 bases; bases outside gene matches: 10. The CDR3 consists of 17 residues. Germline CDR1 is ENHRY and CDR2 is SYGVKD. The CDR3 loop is CAISALSGSLDTGELFF. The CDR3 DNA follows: TGTGCCATCAGTGCCCTAAGCGGGAGTCTTGACACCGGGGAGCTGTTTTTT.

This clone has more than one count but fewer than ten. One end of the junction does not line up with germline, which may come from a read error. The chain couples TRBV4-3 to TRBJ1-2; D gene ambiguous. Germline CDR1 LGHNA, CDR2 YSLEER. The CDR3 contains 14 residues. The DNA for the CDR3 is TGCGCCAGCAGCCAAGATGCCACTTCCTATAGCTACACCTTC. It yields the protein CASSQDATSYSYTF.

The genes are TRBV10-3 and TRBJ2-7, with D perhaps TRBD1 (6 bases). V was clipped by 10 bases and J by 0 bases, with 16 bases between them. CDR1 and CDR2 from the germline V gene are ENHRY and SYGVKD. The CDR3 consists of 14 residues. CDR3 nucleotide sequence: TGTGCCAGCGTCCCGGCGACAGGCTCCTACGAGCAGTACTTC. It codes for CASVPATGSYEQYF.

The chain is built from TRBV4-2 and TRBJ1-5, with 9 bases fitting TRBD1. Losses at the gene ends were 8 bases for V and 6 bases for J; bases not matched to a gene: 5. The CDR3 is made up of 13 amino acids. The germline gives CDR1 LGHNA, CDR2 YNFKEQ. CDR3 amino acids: CASPGQGTQPQHF. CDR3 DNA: TGTGCCAGCCCCGGACAGGGGACTCAGCCCCAGCATTTT.

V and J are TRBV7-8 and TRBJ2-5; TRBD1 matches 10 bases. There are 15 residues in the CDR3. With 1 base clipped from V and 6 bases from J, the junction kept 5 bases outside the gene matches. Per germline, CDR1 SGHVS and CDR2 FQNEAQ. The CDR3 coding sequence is TGTGCCAGCAGCTTAGAGACAGGGGGCATGAAGACCCAGTACTTC. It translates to CASSLETGGMKTQYF.

CDR3 amino acids: CASFGGGSYNSPLHF. CDR3 DNA sequence: TGTGCCAGCTTTGGGGGCGGCTCCTATAATTCACCCCTCCACTTT. This rearrangement joins TRBV6-6 to TRBJ1-6, with TRBD1 as a possible D gene (6 bases). Germline CDR1 and CDR2: MNHNY and SVGAGI (reference sequence). The CDR3 is 15 residues long. The V and J ends lost 8 bases and 0 bases respectively, with 11 bases between them.

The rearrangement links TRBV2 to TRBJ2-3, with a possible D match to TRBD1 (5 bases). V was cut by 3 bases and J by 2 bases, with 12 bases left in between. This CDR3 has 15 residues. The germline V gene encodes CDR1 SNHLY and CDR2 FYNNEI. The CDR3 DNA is TGTGCCAGCAGTGATGGGGCCGGACCCACAGATACGCAGTATTTT. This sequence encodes CASSDGAGPTDTQYF.

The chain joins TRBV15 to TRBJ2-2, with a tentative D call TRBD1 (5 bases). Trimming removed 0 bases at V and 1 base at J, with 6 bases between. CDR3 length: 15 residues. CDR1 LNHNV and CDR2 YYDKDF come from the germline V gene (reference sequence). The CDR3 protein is CATSRDRGNTGELFF. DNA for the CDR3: TGTGCCACCAGCAGAGATAGGGGGAACACCGGGGAGCTGTTTTTT.

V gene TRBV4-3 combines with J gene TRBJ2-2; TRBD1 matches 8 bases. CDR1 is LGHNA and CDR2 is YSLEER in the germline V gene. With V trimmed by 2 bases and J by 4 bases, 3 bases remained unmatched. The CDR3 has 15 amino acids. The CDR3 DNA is TGCGCCAGCAGCCAACCCACAGGGGGCACCGGGGAGCTGTTTTTT. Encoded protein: CASSQPTGGTGELFF.

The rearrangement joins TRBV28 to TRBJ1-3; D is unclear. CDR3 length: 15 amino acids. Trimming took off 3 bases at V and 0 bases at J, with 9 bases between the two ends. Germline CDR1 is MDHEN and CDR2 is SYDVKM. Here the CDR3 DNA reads TGTGCCAGCAGTTTTATCATGGCCTCTGGAAACACCATATATTTT. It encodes CASSFIMASGNTIYF.

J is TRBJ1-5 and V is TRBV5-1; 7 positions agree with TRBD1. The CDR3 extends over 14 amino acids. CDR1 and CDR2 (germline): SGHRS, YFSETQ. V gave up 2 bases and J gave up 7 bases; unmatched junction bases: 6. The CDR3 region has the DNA TGCGCCAGCAGCTTTACTACAGGGGAACAGCCCCAGCATTTT. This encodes CASSFTTGEQPQHF.

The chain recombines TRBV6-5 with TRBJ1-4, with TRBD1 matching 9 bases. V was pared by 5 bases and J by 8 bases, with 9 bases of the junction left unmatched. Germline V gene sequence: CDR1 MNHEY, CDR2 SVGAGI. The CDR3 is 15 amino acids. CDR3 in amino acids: CASSIPGQGGEKLFF. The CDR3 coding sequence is TGTGCCAGCAGTATTCCGGGACAGGGTGGAGAAAAACTGTTTTTT.